This T cell receptor (beta chain) was sequenced during a study of blood T cell repertoires in COVID-19. CDR1 and CDR2 from the germline V gene are SEHNR and FQNEAQ (reference sequence). The V and J ends lost 10 bases and 7 bases respectively, with 20 bases between them. The CDR3 covers 15 residues. TCRdb's table, derived via immunoSEQ multiplex PCR, lists solely in-frame clones and lacks some. The sample yields about 240,000 clones, 82% seen once. Sequenced: peripheral blood. The source of this sequence is a woman aged 18-35 years with acute or convalescent COVID-19. The chain joins TRBV7-9 to TRBJ1-6, with unresolved D. DNA for the CDR3: TGTGCCACCCGGGAGGGCTGGATTGAGAATTCACCCCTCCACTTT. It yields the protein CATREGWIENSPLHF.